This T cell receptor beta chain is drawn from a study of cytomegalovirus exposure and HLA in healthy donors. 13 Jbeta primers and 60 Vbeta primers were used for the PCR. The repertoire was sequenced with immunoSEQ multiplex PCR; TCRdb's copy has only in-frame clones and lacks some. Seen here are 220,000 or so clones, about 72% observed once, and the top ten hold 3.8%. CDR3 length: 14 amino acids. Per germline, CDR1 SGHVS and CDR2 FNYEAQ. Trimming removed 4 bases from V and 4 bases from J; junction bases left unmatched: 6. This clone was counted only a few times. The rearrangement uses TRBV7-6 and TRBJ1-1; 7 bases agree with TRBD1. This TCR was sampled from a male donor in good health and CMV-seronegative. Sequencing input: PBMCs. CDR3 protein: CASSSLRDSTEAFF. The CDR3 DNA reads TGTGCCAGCAGCTCTCTCCGGGACAGCACTGAAGCTTTCTTT.